This T cell receptor beta chain was observed in a study of T cell clusters in autoimmune cytopenias. The study, taken as a whole, reports: TRB repertoire shifts in secondary cytopenia and chronic lymphocytic leukemia mostly reflected lymphoma, not autoimmunity.

CDR3 length: 16 residues. Germline-derived CDR1 and CDR2 are LNHDA and SQIVND (reference sequence). About 37,500 genome equivalents of blood DNA were amplified for TRB. In the case of this clonotype: The antigen remains unidentified.

Multiplex touch-down PCR amplified TRB using TRB-A and TRB-B pools in one tube. Reprocessing the multiplex PCR reads, TCRdb reports a single entry for every CDR3 protein and omits DNA. This sample contains roughly 8,000 distinct CDR3 sequences. This same sample was also taken into another study, of T cell repertoires in aging, cancer and after chemotherapy. This second study notes: Chronic lymphocytic leukemia patients on fludarabine- or bendamustine-based regimens gave paired samples before and after chemotherapy. Untreated cancer patients had significantly lower blood TCR diversity than age-matched healthy donors.

Source material: peripheral blood. The V and J genes are TRBV19 and TRBJ2-1. The sequence derives from a human donor with an autoimmune cytopenia or autoimmune hepatitis (not recorded which). The CDR3 protein is CASSIAQAAHFNEQFF.